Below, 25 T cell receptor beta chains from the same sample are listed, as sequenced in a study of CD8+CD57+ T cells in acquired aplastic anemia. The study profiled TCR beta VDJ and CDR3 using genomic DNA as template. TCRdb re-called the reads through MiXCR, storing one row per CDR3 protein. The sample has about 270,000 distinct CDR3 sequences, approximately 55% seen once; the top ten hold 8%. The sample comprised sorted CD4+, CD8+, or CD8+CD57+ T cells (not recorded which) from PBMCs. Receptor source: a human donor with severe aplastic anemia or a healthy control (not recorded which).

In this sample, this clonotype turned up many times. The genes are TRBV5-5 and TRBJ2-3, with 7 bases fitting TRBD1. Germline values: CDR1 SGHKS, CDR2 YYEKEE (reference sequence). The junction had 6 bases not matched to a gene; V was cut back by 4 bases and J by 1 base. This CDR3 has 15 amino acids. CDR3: CASSLTGFGTDTQYF. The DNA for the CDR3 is TGTGCCAGCAGCCTGACAGGGTTCGGCACAGATACGCAGTATTTT.

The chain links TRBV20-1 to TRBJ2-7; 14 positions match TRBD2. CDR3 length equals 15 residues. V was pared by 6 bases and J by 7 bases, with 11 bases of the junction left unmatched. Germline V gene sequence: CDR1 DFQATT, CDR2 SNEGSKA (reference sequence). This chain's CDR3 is CSAGLGLAGVGEQYF. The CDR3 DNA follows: TGCAGTGCGGGACTGGGACTAGCGGGAGTCGGGGAGCAGTACTTC.

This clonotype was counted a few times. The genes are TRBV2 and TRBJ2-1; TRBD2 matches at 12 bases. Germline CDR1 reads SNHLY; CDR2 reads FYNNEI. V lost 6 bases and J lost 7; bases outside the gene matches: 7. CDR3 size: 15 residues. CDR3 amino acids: CASRYGTSGLNEQFF. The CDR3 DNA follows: TGTGCCAGCAGGTATGGGACTAGCGGGTTAAATGAGCAGTTCTTC. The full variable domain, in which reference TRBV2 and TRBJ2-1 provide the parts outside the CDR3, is EPEVTQTPSHQVTQMGQEVILRCVPISNHLYFYWYRQILGQKVEFLVSFYNNEISEKSEIFDDQFSVERPDGSNFTLKIRSTKLEDSAMYFCASRYGTSGLNEQFFGPGTRLTVL.

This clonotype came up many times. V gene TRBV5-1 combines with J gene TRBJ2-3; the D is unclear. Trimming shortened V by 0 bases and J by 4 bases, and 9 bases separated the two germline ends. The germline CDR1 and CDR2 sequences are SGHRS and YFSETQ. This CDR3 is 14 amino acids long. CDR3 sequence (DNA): TGCGCCAGCAGCTTGGGGCAGGCGGCAGATACGCAGTATTTT. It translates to CASSLGQAADTQYF.

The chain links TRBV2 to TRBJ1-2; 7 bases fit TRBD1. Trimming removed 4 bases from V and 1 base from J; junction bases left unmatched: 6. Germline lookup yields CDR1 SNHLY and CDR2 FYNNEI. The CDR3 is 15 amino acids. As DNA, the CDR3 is TGTGCCAGCAGTGGAACAGGGGATCTTAACTATGGCTACACCTTC. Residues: CASSGTGDLNYGYTF.

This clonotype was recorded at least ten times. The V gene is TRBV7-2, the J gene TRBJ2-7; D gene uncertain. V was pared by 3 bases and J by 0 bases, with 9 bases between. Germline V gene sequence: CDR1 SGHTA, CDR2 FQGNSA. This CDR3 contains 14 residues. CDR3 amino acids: CASSFLGYSYEQYF. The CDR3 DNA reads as TGTGCCAGCAGCTTCCTGGGTTACTCCTACGAGCAGTACTTC.

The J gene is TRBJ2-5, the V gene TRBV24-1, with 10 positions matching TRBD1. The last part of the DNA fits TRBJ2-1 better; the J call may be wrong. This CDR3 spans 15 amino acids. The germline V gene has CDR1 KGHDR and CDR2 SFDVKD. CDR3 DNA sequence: TGTGCCACCAGTGATTTAGGGACAGGGGTCAATGAGCAGTTCTTC. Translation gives CATSDLGTGVNEQFF.

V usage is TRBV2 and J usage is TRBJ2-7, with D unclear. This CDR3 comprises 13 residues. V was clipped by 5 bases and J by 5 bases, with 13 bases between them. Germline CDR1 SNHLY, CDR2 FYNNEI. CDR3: CASSLTGLDEQYF. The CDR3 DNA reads TGTGCCAGCAGTTTAACCGGGCTGGACGAGCAGTACTTC.

The CDR3, as DNA: TGTGCCACCAGTGACCCAGCCAGGCCCAATCAGCCCCAGCATTTT. Its protein is CATSDPARPNQPQHF. This chain uses TRBV24-1 with TRBJ1-5, with D hard to call. The CDR3 spans 15 residues. V was cut by 4 bases and J by 3 bases, with 12 bases left in between. CDR1 is KGHDR, CDR2 SFDVKD, per germline.

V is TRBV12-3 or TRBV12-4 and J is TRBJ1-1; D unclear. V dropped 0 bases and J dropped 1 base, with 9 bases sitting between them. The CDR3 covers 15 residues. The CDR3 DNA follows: TGTGCCAGCAGTTTAGCGAGGGCTGAGAACACTGAAGCTTTCTTT. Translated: CASSLARAENTEAFF.

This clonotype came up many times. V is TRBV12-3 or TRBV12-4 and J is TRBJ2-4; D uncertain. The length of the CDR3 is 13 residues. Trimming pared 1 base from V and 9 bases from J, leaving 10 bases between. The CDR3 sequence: CASSLGLKGIQYF. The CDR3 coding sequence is TGTGCCAGCAGTTTAGGACTGAAAGGCATTCAGTACTTC.

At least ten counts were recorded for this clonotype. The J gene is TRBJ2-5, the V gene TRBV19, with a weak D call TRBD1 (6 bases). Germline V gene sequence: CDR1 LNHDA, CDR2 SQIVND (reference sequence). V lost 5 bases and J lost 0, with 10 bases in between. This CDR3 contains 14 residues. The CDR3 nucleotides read TGTGCCAGTAGTCCCGGGACAAACCAAGAGACCCAGTACTTC. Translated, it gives CASSPGTNQETQYF. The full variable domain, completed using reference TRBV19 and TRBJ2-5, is DGGITQSPKYLFRKEGQNVTLSCEQNLNHDAMYWYRQDPGQGLRLIYYSQIVNDFQKGDIAEGYSVSREKKESFPLTVTSAQKNPTAFYLCASSPGTNQETQYFGPGTRLLVL.

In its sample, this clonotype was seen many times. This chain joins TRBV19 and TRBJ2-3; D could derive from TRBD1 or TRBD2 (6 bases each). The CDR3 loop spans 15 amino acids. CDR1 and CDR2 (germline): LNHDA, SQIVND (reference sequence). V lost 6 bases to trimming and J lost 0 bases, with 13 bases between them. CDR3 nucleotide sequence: TGTGCCAGTAGAGATAGGGGGGAGAGCACAGATACGCAGTATTTT. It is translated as CASRDRGESTDTQYF.

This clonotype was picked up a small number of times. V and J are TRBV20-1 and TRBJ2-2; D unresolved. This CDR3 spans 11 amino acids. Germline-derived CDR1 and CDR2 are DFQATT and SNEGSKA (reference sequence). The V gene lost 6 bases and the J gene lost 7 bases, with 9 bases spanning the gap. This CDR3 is CSASRIGELFF. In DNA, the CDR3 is TGCAGTGCCAGTCGGATCGGGGAGCTGTTTTTT.

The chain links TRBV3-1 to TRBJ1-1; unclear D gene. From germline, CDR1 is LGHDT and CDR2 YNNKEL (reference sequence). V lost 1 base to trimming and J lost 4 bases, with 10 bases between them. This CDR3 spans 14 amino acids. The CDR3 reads CASSQVPAGTEAFF. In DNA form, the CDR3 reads TGTGCCAGCAGCCAAGTTCCGGCCGGCACTGAAGCTTTCTTT.

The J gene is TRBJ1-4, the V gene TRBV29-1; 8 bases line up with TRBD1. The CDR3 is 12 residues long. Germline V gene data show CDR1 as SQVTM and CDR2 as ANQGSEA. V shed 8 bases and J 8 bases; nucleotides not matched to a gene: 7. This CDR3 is CSSSDRAEKLFF. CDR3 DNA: TGCAGCAGTTCGGACAGGGCCGAAAAACTGTTTTTT.

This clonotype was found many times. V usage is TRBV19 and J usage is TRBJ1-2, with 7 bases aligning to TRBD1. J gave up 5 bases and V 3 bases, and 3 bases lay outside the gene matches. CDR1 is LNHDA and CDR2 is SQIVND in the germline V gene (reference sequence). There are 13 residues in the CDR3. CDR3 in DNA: TGTGCCAGTAGTATTGGGACAGTTTATGGCTACACCTTC. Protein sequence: CASSIGTVYGYTF.

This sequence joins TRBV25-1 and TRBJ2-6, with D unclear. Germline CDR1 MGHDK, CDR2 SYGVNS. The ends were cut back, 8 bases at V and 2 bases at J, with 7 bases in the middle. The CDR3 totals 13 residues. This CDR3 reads CASGWAGANVLTF. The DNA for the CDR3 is TGTGCCAGCGGGTGGGCTGGGGCCAACGTCCTGACTTTC.

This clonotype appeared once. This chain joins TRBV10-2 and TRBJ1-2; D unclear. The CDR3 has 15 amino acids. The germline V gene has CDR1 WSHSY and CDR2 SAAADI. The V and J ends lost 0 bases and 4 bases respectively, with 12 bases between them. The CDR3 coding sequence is TGCGCCAGCAGTGAGTCAGCCTTTTCCCCCTATGGCTACACCTTC. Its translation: CASSESAFSPYGYTF.

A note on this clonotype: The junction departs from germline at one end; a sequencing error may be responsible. CDR3 region: CASMAGTGNIEAFF. CDR3 nucleotide sequence: TGTGCCAGCATGGCGGGGACAGGGAACATTGAAGCTTTCTTT. The chain combines TRBV2 with TRBJ1-1, with TRBD1 identical over 9 bases. This CDR3 is built from 14 residues. Germline lookup yields CDR1 SNHLY and CDR2 FYNNEI.

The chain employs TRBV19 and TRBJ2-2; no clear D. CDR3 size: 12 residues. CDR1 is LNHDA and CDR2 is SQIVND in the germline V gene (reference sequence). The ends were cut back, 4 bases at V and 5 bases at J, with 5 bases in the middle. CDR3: CASSTGTGELFF. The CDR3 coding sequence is TGTGCCAGTAGTACAGGTACCGGGGAGCTGTTTTTT.

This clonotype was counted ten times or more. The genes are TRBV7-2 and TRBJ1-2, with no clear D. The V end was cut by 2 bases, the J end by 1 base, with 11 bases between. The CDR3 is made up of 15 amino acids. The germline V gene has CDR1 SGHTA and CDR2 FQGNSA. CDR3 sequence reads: CASSLSSGLNYGYTF. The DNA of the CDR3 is TGTGCCAGCAGCTTATCTTCAGGCCTTAACTATGGCTACACCTTC.

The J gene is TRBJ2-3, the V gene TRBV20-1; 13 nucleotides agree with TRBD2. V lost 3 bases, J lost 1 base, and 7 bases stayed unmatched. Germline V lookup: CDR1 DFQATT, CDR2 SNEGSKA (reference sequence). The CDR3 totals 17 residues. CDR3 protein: CSASVTSGGAGTDTQYF. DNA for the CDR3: TGCAGTGCTAGTGTAACTAGCGGGGGGGCCGGCACAGATACGCAGTATTTT.

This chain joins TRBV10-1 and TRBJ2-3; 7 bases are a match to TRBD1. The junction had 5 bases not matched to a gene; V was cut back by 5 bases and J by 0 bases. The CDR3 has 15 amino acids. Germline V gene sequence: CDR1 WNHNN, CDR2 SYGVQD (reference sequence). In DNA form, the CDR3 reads TGCGCCAGCAGTCCAGGGACAGAAAGCACAGATACGCAGTATTTT. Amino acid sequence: CASSPGTESTDTQYF.

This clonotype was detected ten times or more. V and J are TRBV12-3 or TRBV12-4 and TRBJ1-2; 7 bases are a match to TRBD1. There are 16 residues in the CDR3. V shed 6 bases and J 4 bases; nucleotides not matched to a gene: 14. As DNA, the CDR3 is TGTGCCAGCAGCCCATCCGACAGGGCAAGGCTCTATGGCTACACCTTC. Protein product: CASSPSDRARLYGYTF.